These 8 T cell receptor beta chains were sequenced from one sample in a study of regulatory T cells in long-lasting Graves disease. Time point indicated: persistent/refractory GD, antithyroid drugs over 5 years with positive TRAb. PBMC-derived RNA was used for the TCR library. Building of the TCR beta libraries involved iRepertoire HTBI primers and Arm-PCR of CDR3 regions. TCRdb reprocessed the multiplex PCR reads with MiXCR, giving one entry per CDR3 protein. The data show over 250,000 distinct CDR3 sequences, with around 20% seen just once and roughly three fifths held by the top ten. This specimen was peripheral blood mononuclear cells (PBMCs), taken when the disease was refractory, from a patient treated with antithyroid drugs. These receptors were collected from a female donor with Graves disease.

This clonotype has just a few counts. The chain joins TRBV4-3 to TRBJ1-4; TRBD1 matches 8 bases. V gave up 3 bases and J gave up 7 bases; unmatched junction bases: 10. Germline V gives CDR1 LGHNA, CDR2 YSLEER. The CDR3 is 16 amino acids. The CDR3 DNA follows: TGCGCCAGCAGCCAGATTAGACAGGGGAGGGGTGAAAAACTGTTTTTT. Its translation: CASSQIRQGRGEKLFF.

The CDR3 reads CASSEYVGLVGELFF. CDR3 nucleotide sequence: TGTGCCAGCAGTGAATACGTGGGACTAGTGGGGGAGCTGTTTTTT. J is TRBJ2-2 and V is TRBV6-1; the match to TRBD2 covers 8 bases. The CDR3 runs to 15 residues. Unmatched junction bases numbered 7, after V lost 2 bases and J lost 8 bases. Germline V gene data show CDR1 as MNHNS and CDR2 as SASEGT.

Note on this clonotype: A read error may produce the germline difference seen at one junction end. This chain links TRBV6-1 with TRBJ2-3; D is undetermined. CDR1 is MNHNS and CDR2 is SASEGT in the germline V gene. This CDR3 is built from 12 residues. The chain's CDR3 is CASSVNSDTQYF. The DNA for the CDR3 is TGCGCCAGCAGTGTAAACTCAGATACGCAGTATTTT.

In DNA form, the CDR3 reads TGTGCCACCAGTAGGAGGGACAGGGCGGGAGAAAAACTGTTTTTT. Encoded protein: CATSRRDRAGEKLFF. The chain recombines TRBV15 with TRBJ1-4; 9 bases fit TRBD1. The CDR3 extends over 15 amino acids. Germline V gives CDR1 LNHNV, CDR2 YYDKDF (reference sequence). The J segment lost 8 bases and the V segment lost 6 bases, leaving 10 bases of the junction unmatched.

This clonotype has more than one count but fewer than ten. The gene calls are TRBV3-1 and TRBJ2-6; D gene ambiguous. The germline CDR1 and CDR2 sequences are LGHDT and YNNKEL (reference sequence). The CDR3 covers 15 residues. Trimming stripped 1 base from V and 1 base from J, with 5 bases between. DNA for the CDR3: TGTGCCAGCAGCCAAGGAGGATCTGGGGCCAACGTCCTGACTTTC. This translates into CASSQGGSGANVLTF.

J is TRBJ2-5 and V is TRBV18; TRBD2 aligns across 8 bases. CDR1 is KGHSH, CDR2 LQKENI, per germline. The length of the CDR3 is 17 residues. The V and J ends lost 3 bases and 0 bases, in that order; junction bases with no gene match: 9. CDR3 sequence: CASSPGTGGTNQETQYF. As DNA, the CDR3 is TGTGCCAGCTCACCGGGTACGGGAGGGACAAACCAAGAGACCCAGTACTTC.

This clonotype was seen at least ten times. The rearrangement links TRBV6-1 to TRBJ1-2, with 7 bases fitting TRBD1. This CDR3 is 15 amino acids long. V dropped 5 bases and J dropped 2; count of bases not matched to a gene: 8. Germline-derived CDR1 and CDR2 are MNHNS and SASEGT. The CDR3 protein is CASSQTTGANYGYTF. The DNA for the CDR3 is TGTGCCAGCAGTCAAACTACAGGGGCCAACTATGGCTACACCTTC.

This clonotype has a handful of counts. The rearrangement links TRBV20-1 to TRBJ2-5; D is undetermined. The length of the CDR3 is 14 residues. Germline loops: CDR1 DFQATT, CDR2 SNEGSKA (reference sequence). V was pared by 6 bases and J by 5 bases, with 19 bases between. The CDR3 spells CSAESRKIGETQYF. The CDR3 coding sequence is TGCAGTGCCGAGAGCCGGAAAATAGGGGAGACCCAGTACTTC.